Listed below are T cell receptor beta chains from one sample, sequenced in a study of blood T cell repertoires in COVID-19. Profiling relied on immunoSEQ multiplex PCR, and the TCRdb table lists in-frame clones only, not all of them. The repertoire holds fewer than 500,000 clones, around 90% seen once, with roughly 0.7% in the top ten. Source material: PBMCs or T cells enriched from blood (not recorded which). These receptors all stem from a woman younger than 35 who had recovered from COVID-19. Each CDR3 is given with its conserved first and last residue. D genes are given only for firm matches. Clone size is not always given. Where it is, it says once, few, many or a class for expanded clones.

size: -; V: TRBV24-1; J: TRBJ1-1; D: -; DNA: TGTGCCACCGGGGTGACAGGCGGGACTGAAGCTTTCTTT; CDR3: CATGVTGGTEAFF
size: -; V: TRBV30; J: TRBJ2-7; D: TRBD1; DNA: TGTGCCTGGAGTGTCATGACAGGGACCTACGAGCAGTACTTC; CDR3: CAWSVMTGTYEQYF
size: -; V: TRBV11-2; J: TRBJ1-1; D: TRBD1; DNA: TGTGCCAGCAGCCCAGCGCAGGGGGCTATGAACACTGAAGCTTTCTTT; CDR3: CASSPAQGAMNTEAFF
size: -; V: TRBV19; J: TRBJ1-3; D: TRBD1; DNA: TGTGCCAGTAGTGGTCTAACAGGGGCCTCTGGAAACACCATATATTTT; CDR3: CASSGLTGASGNTIYF
size: -; V: TRBV12-3/TRBV12-4; J: TRBJ2-2; D: -; DNA: TGTGCCAGCAGTTTACAACAGAAGCTGTTTTTT; CDR3: CASSLQQKLFF
size: -; V: TRBV4-2; J: TRBJ1-5; D: -; DNA: TGTGCCAGCAGCTCTTACTCGAATCAGCCCCAGCATTTT; CDR3: CASSSYSNQPQHF
size: -; V: TRBV18; J: TRBJ1-6; D: -; DNA: TGTGCCAGCTCTCCGGGAAAGGTCGGTTCACCCCTCCACTTT; CDR3: CASSPGKVGSPLHF
size: -; V: TRBV7-9; J: TRBJ1-2; D: -; DNA: TGTGCCAGCAGCTTTTCGGGGTATGGCTACACCTTC; CDR3: CASSFSGYGYTF
size: -; V: TRBV11-2; J: TRBJ2-7; D: -; DNA: TGTGCCAGCAGCCTCGGGGCCTACGAGCAGTACTTC; CDR3: CASSLGAYEQYF
size: few; V: TRBV15; J: TRBJ1-1; D: -; DNA: TGTGCCACCAGCAGATTAAAGGGGAAAAACACTGAAGCTTTCTTT; CDR3: CATSRLKGKNTEAFF
size: -; V: TRBV3-1/TRBV3-2; J: TRBJ1-2; D: TRBD1; DNA: TGTGCCAGCAGCCTCGTAGACAGGGGAGGCTACACCTTC; CDR3: CASSLVDRGGYTF
size: -; V: TRBV30; J: TRBJ1-4; D: TRBD1; DNA: TGTGCCTGGGGAACCGGGACAGGTCGTGAAAAACTGTTTTTT; CDR3: CAWGTGTGREKLFF
size: -; V: TRBV2; J: TRBJ1-4; D: -; DNA: TGTGCCAGCACTCTCGACAGACCCAATGAAAAACTGTTTTTT; CDR3: CASTLDRPNEKLFF
size: -; V: TRBV7-8; J: TRBJ2-1; D: TRBD2; DNA: TGTGCCAGCAGCCCCCGACTAGCCTTGGAGCAGTTCTTC; CDR3: CASSPRLALEQFF
size: -; V: TRBV19; J: TRBJ2-3; D: -; DNA: TGTGCCAGTAGTATTTCCCACCAGGATAGCACAGATACGCAGTATTTT; CDR3: CASSISHQDSTDTQYF
size: -; V: TRBV6-5; J: TRBJ1-1; D: TRBD1; DNA: TGTGCCAGCAACCAAAGACAGGGGGCAATCACTGAAGCTTTCTTT; CDR3: CASNQRQGAITEAFF
size: -; V: TRBV5-5; J: TRBJ1-5; D: TRBD1; DNA: TGTGCCAGCAGCTTGAAGGGGGCGAAGCCCCAGCATTTT; CDR3: CASSLKGAKPQHF
size: -; V: TRBV5-1; J: TRBJ2-3; D: -; DNA: TGCGCCAGCAGCCCCCAAGGGCCAGGGGACCCCTCGGGAGATACGCAGTATTTT; CDR3: CASSPQGPGDPSGDTQYF
size: -; V: TRBV9; J: TRBJ1-1; D: -; DNA: TGTGCCAGCAGTTTAACCGGGGAGGACGGGAACACTGAAGCTTTCTTT; CDR3: CASSLTGEDGNTEAFF
size: -; V: TRBV2; J: TRBJ2-2; D: -; DNA: TGTGCCAGCAACATGGGGGCTGTAAACACCGGGGAGCTGTTTTTT; CDR3: CASNMGAVNTGELFF
size: -; V: TRBV2; J: TRBJ1-1; D: -; DNA: TGTGCCAGCTATGACAGGCCAAACACTGAAGCTTTCTTT; CDR3: CASYDRPNTEAFF
size: -; V: TRBV10-3; J: TRBJ1-2; D: TRBD1; DNA: TGTGCCATCAGTGAGTCGGGGACAGGGGAGGATGGCTACACCTTC; CDR3: CAISESGTGEDGYTF
size: -; V: TRBV7-2; J: TRBJ1-2; D: TRBD1; DNA: TGTGCCAGCAGCCCCCAGGGGGAGTATGGCTACACCTTC; CDR3: CASSPQGEYGYTF
size: -; V: TRBV9; J: TRBJ1-1; D: -; DNA: TGTGCCAGCAGCGTAGTGGGCTACAGGAACACTGAAGCTTTCTTT; CDR3: CASSVVGYRNTEAFF
size: many; V: TRBV10-3; J: TRBJ2-2; D: -; DNA: TGTGCCATCAGGAGGTGGACCGGGGAGCTGTTTTTT; CDR3: CAIRRWTGELFF
size: -; V: TRBV6-1; J: TRBJ1-5; D: -; DNA: TGTGCCAGCAGTGTCCAGGGGTTGAATAGCAATCAGCCCCAGCATTTT; CDR3: CASSVQGLNSNQPQHF
size: -; V: TRBV6-5; J: TRBJ1-6; D: -; DNA: TGTGCCAGCAGTTACGTCCTTGAGGGTTCACCCCTCCACTTT; CDR3: CASSYVLEGSPLHF
size: -; V: TRBV2; J: TRBJ1-1; D: -; DNA: TGTGCCAGCAGTGACAGGGTGGGGAACACTGAAGCTTTCTTT; CDR3: CASSDRVGNTEAFF
size: few; V: TRBV2; J: TRBJ1-5; D: TRBD1; DNA: TGTGCCAGCACCAAGGGGGCAATGAACAATCAGCCCCAGCATTTT; CDR3: CASTKGAMNNQPQHF
size: -; V: TRBV19; J: TRBJ1-2; D: -; DNA: TGTGGCGCCGGGGGAGACTATGGCTACACCTTC; CDR3: CGAGGDYGYTF
size: -; V: TRBV19; J: TRBJ1-6; D: -; DNA: TGTGCCAGTAGCCCCTCCCACGGTGGCGGGAAGAGGAGTTCACCCCTCCACTTT; CDR3: CASSPSHGGGKRSSPLHF
size: -; V: TRBV19; J: TRBJ1-1; D: TRBD1; DNA: TGTGCCAGTAGTATCCTCGAGAGGGGGCGAGCTGAAGCTTTCTTT; CDR3: CASSILERGRAEAFF
size: -; V: TRBV11-2; J: TRBJ1-4; D: -; DNA: TGTGCCAGCAGCTTAGAGGCAGGGAATGAAAAACTGTTTTTT; CDR3: CASSLEAGNEKLFF